The entry that follows covers one T cell receptor beta chain sequence. No antigen is known for it. The V end was cut by 2 bases, the J end by 6 bases, with 21 bases between. This CDR3 region has 17 residues. Germline V gene sequence: CDR1 SGHRS, CDR2 YFSETQ. Here immunoSEQ multiplex PCR was the method, and the copy in TCRdb shows in-frame clones only, minus some. The sample includes around 71,000 clones, 86% of them seen just once. This sample stems from a study of OX40 agonist ivuxolimab in advanced cancers. Study results and limitations: Within 6 weeks, CD4+ and CD8+ blood T cells expanded clonally at 0.1 to 3.0 mg/kg. Some nonresponders likewise displayed low normalized T-cell clonal expansion.

The sample consisted of CD4+ or CD8+ T cells sorted from blood, taken in a trial of the OX40 agonist ivuxolimab. The source is an adult with an advanced solid tumor such as melanoma, head and neck, liver or kidney cancer. The chain employs TRBV5-1 and TRBJ1-3; tentatively, D is TRBD1 (5 bases). The CDR3 region has the DNA TGCGCCAGCAGCTTCGGTCCCCAGGGAATAACTGAAAACACCATATATTTT. It yields the protein CASSFGPQGITENTIYF.